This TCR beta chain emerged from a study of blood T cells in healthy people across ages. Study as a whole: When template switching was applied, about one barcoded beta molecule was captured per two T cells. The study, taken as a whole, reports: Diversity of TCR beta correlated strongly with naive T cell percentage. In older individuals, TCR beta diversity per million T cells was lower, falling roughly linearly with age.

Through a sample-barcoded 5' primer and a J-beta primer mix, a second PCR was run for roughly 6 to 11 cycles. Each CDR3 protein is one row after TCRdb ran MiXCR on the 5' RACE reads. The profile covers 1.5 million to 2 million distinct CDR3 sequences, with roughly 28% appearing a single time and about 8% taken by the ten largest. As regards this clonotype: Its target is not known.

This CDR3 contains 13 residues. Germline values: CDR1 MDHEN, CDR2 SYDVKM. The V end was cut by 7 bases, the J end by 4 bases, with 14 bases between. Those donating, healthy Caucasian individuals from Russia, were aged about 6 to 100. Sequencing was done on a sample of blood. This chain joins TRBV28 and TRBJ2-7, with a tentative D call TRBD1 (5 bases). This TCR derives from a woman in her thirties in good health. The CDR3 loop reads CASKGHSKYEQYF. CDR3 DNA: TGTGCCAGCAAAGGACATTCGAAGTACGAGCAGTACTTC.